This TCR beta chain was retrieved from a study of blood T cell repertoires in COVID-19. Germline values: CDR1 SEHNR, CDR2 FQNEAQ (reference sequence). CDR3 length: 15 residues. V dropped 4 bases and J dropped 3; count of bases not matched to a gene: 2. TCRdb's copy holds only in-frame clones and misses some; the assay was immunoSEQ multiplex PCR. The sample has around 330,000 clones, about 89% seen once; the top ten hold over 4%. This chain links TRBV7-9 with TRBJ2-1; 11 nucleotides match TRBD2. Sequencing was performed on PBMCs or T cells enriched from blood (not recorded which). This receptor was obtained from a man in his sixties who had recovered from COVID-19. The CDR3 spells CASSSGTSGYNEQFF. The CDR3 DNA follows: TGTGCCAGCAGCTCCGGGACTAGCGGCTACAATGAGCAGTTCTTC.